The 3 T cell receptor beta chains in this list originate from one sample, sequenced in a study of response to subunit inactivated influenza vaccine. TCRdb re-called the RT-PCR reads through MiXCR, storing one row per CDR3 protein. This sample yields fewer than 800,000 distinct CDR3 sequences, of which 15% to 19% are seen a single time; 9.5% to 13% belongs to the top ten. The sequencing used PBMCs from blood, collected less than 13 days after vaccination. The source is a man in his fifties who received an inactivated influenza vaccine.

This chain links TRBV5-1 with TRBJ1-1; D is uncertain. This CDR3 region has 14 residues. Trimming shortened V by 0 bases and J by 5 bases, and 11 bases separated the two germline ends. Germline lookup yields CDR1 SGHRS and CDR2 YFSETQ. The CDR3: CASSLGRDWTEAFF. CDR3 bases: TGCGCCAGCAGCTTGGGTCGGGATTGGACTGAAGCTTTCTTT. Variable domain in full (rest from reference TRBV5-1 and TRBJ1-1): KAGVTQTPRYLIKTRGQQVTLSCSPISGHRSVSWYQQTPGQGLQFLFEYFSETQRNKGNFPGRFSGRQFSNSRSEMNVSTLELGDSALYLCASSLGRDWTEAFFGQGTRLTVV.

The chain joins TRBV20-1 to TRBJ1-1; 8 bases agree with TRBD1. The CDR3 has 15 residues. The V gene end was trimmed by 0 bases and the J gene end by 3 bases; junction bases not matched to a gene: 6. The germline CDR1 and CDR2 sequences are DFQATT and SNEGSKA (reference sequence). CDR3 sequence (DNA): TGCAGTGCTAGAGATCCGGACAGGGCCCACACTGAAGCTTTCTTT. Encoded protein: CSARDPDRAHTEAFF.

This chain uses TRBV7-2 with TRBJ1-2; D uncertain. CDR1 and CDR2 from the germline V gene are SGHTA and FQGNSA. Trimming took 6 bases from V and 2 from J, leaving 13 bases between them. The CDR3 is 14 residues long. The DNA of the CDR3 is TGTGCCAGCAGTATAGGACGGGTAAACTATGGCTACACCTTC. This codes for CASSIGRVNYGYTF.